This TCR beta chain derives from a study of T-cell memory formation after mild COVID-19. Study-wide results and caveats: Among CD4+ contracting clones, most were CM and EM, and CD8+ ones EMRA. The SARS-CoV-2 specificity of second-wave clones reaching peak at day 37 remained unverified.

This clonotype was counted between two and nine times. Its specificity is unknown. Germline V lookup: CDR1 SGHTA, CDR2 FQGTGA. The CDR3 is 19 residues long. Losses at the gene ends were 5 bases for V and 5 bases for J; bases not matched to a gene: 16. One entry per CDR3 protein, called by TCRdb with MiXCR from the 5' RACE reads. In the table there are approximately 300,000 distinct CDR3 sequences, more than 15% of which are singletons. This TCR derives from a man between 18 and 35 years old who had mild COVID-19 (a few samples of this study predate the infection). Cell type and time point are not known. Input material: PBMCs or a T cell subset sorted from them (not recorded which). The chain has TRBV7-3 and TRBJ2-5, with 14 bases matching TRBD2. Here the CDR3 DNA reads TGTGCCAGCAGCCCGCAGACTAGCGGGGGGGCTAGGTCTTCGGAGACCCAGTACTTC. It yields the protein CASSPQTSGGARSSETQYF. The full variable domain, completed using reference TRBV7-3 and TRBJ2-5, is GAGVSQTPSNKVTEKGKYVELRCDPISGHTALYWYRQSLGQGPEFLIYFQGTGAADDSGLPNDRFFAVRPEGSVSTLKIQRTERGDSAVYLCASSPQTSGGARSSETQYFGPGTRLLVL.